This record covers a single TCR beta chain. The V gene lost 8 bases and the J gene lost 7 bases, with 14 bases spanning the gap. CDR1 and CDR2 (germline): LGHNT, FRNRAP. The CDR3 length is 13 residues. Second doses at about 4 or about 12 weeks were pooled. The source of the sample is a study of T cell responses to AZD1222 COVID-19 vaccine. Repertoires were generated with immunoSEQ multiplex PCR, while TCRdb's copy carries only in-frame clones and drops some. The sample comprises roughly 120,000 clones, around 88% of which are singletons, and 6% to 8% rests with the top ten. The gene calls are TRBV12-5 and TRBJ1-4, with D perhaps matching TRBD1 (5 bases). The specimen was peripheral blood, collected 28 days after the second AZD1222 dose. The TCR comes from an adult who received the AZD1222 COVID-19 vaccine. Written as DNA, the CDR3 is TGTGCTAGTCAACAGGCCTGGGGTGAAAAACTGTTTTTT. This translates into CASQQAWGEKLFF.